The following is a T cell receptor (beta chain) sequence with its context. This specimen comes from a study of T cell changes during pregnancy in multiple sclerosis. Sequencing used immunoSEQ multiplex PCR; TCRdb keeps in-frame clones, though not all of them. In the table there are approximately 24,000 clones, roughly 86% of which are singletons. The sequence came from a female donor in good health, enrolled as a control in a pregnancy study. The starting material was CD4+ T cells from peripheral blood mononuclear cells, obtained in the second trimester of pregnancy.

Here the CDR3 DNA reads TGCGCCAGCAGCTTGGAATGGCTAGCGACCGGGGAGCTGTTTTTT. Its protein product is CASSLEWLATGELFF. The chain has TRBV5-1 and TRBJ2-2; maybe TRBD2 (6 bases). V was shortened by 0 bases and J by 5 bases, with 11 bases between the two germline ends. The germline CDR1 and CDR2 sequences are SGHRS and YFSETQ. The CDR3 is made up of 15 amino acids.